The 8 T cell receptor beta chains below come from one sample, sequenced in a study of T cells in Graves' hyperthyroidism and ophthalmopathy. The investigators amplified TCR beta CDR3 regions from RNA transcripts. TCR CDR3 underwent first-round RT-PCR with the HTBI primer set. TCRdb re-called the multiplex PCR reads with MiXCR, one entry per CDR3 protein. The sample holds over 200,000 distinct CDR3 sequences, about 14% seen once. The sequenced material came from blood. The receptors derive from a woman between 40 and 55 years old with Graves' hyperthyroidism that later progressed to Graves' ophthalmopathy.

The gene calls are TRBV7-9 and TRBJ2-7; 10 bases line up with TRBD2. This CDR3 comprises 16 residues. With V trimmed by 5 bases and J by 0 bases, 7 bases remained unmatched. CDR1 is SEHNR, CDR2 FQNEAQ, per germline (reference sequence). The CDR3 DNA follows: TGTGCCAGCAGCCCGATGACTAGCGGGTACTCCTACGAGCAGTACTTC. This codes for CASSPMTSGYSYEQYF.

This clonotype was detected only a few times. This rearrangement joins TRBV20-1 to TRBJ2-2, with 8 bases identical to TRBD2. CDR1 is DFQATT, CDR2 SNEGSKA, per germline (reference sequence). V was pared by 6 bases and J by 2 bases, with 11 bases of the junction left unmatched. This CDR3 is built from 16 residues. The CDR3 nucleotides are TGCAGTGCCCCCCGGATGGCGGGAGGTAACACCGGGGAGCTGTTTTTT. Translated, it gives CSAPRMAGGNTGELFF.

About this clonotype: A much bigger clone sits one base away, suggesting this may be a read error. The V gene is TRBV12-3 or TRBV12-4, the J gene TRBJ1-6; 10 bases fit TRBD1. J gave up 12 bases and V 6 bases, and 8 bases lay outside the gene matches. CDR3 size: 14 residues. The CDR3 here is CASSRTGGEIPLHF. In nucleotides, the CDR3 is TGTGCCAGCAGCCGGACAGGGGGTGAAATACCCCTCCACTTT.

In its sample, this clonotype was seen a few times. The genes are TRBV6-1 and TRBJ1-2, with 8 bases identical to TRBD1. The CDR3 consists of 17 residues. V lost 5 bases to trimming and J lost 0 bases; unmatched junction nucleotides: 11. The germline CDR1 and CDR2 sequences are MNHNS and SASEGT. This CDR3 is CASSNLLQGAPNYGYTF. CDR3 bases: TGTGCCAGCAGTAATTTACTCCAGGGGGCTCCTAACTATGGCTACACCTTC.

This clonotype came up many times. The chain combines TRBV20-1 with TRBJ2-1; tentatively, D is TRBD2 (5 bases). Trimming cost V 3 bases and J 8 bases, with 8 bases left between them. Germline lookup yields CDR1 DFQATT and CDR2 SNEGSKA (reference sequence). There are 11 residues in the CDR3. CDR3 nucleotide sequence: TGCAGTGCTAGGATGGGAGATGAGCAGTTCTTC. Translation gives CSARMGDEQFF.

This clonotype has a handful of counts. The gene calls are TRBV20-1 and TRBJ2-7, with 8 bases that match TRBD1. The CDR3 contains 16 residues. Trimming removed 0 bases from V and 1 base from J; junction bases left unmatched: 8. CDR1 DFQATT and CDR2 SNEGSKA come from the germline V gene (reference sequence). CDR3 in DNA: TGCAGTGCTAGAGATCAGGACAGGGTCGTATCCTACGAGCAGTACTTC. Protein sequence: CSARDQDRVVSYEQYF.

This clonotype was observed many times. The chain joins TRBV20-1 to TRBJ1-2, with D possibly being TRBD1 (6 bases). This CDR3 has 11 amino acids. Trimming shortened V by 6 bases and J by 7 bases, and 12 bases separated the two germline ends. The germline V gene encodes CDR1 DFQATT and CDR2 SNEGSKA (reference sequence). The CDR3 is CSATSGVGYTF. The CDR3 DNA reads as TGCAGTGCCACTTCAGGGGTTGGCTACACCTTC.

At least ten counts were recorded for this clonotype. V gene TRBV29-1 combines with J gene TRBJ2-2, with D uncertain. The CDR3 length is 13 residues. Germline lookup yields CDR1 SQVTM and CDR2 ANQGSEA. The CDR3 spells CILSQDNTGELFF. The CDR3, as DNA: TGCATCCTTAGCCAGGATAACACCGGGGAGCTGTTTTTT.